A selection of T cell receptor beta chains follows, all from one sample in a study of long-term antiretroviral therapy in people with HIV. Measured with immunoSEQ multiplex PCR; TCRdb has only the in-frame clones, and not every one. The sample yields tens of thousands of clones, roughly four fifths seen once. The specimen was unsorted PBMCs, collected 0.7 years before starting antiretroviral therapy. The source of these receptors is a man aged 25-45 years with HIV. CDR3s include the opening cysteine and the closing phenylalanine or tryptophan. Each record gives: V gene, clone size, J gene, D gene, CDR3 DNA, CDR3 protein. A D gene is named only where the DNA matches it firmly. Not all rows give a size; the values are once, few, many and, for expanded clones, a class.

>TRBV7-2|NA|TRBJ2-1|TRBD2
TGTGCCAGCAGTTTTGCCGGACTAGCGGGGACCAGCAATGAGCAGTTCTTC
CASSFAGLAGTSNEQFF
>TRBV19|NA|TRBJ2-7|TRBD2
TGTGCCAGTAGTTTCCGAGGCCGGGACTACAGTCACTCAATCTCCTACGAGCAGTACTTC
CASSFRGRDYSHSISYEQYF
>TRBV6-1|NA|TRBJ2-2|NA
TGTGCCACCGAAGAGGGGATTTCGAACACCGGGGAGCTGTTTTTT
CATEEGISNTGELFF
>TRBV19|few|TRBJ2-7|TRBD1
TGTGCCAGTAGTATTACGGGACAGGGGGTCCACGAGCAGTACTTC
CASSITGQGVHEQYF
>TRBV5-5|once|TRBJ2-1|NA
TGTGCCAGCAGCTTAAACCCCCGATCCGGGGCCTACAATGAGCAGTTCTTC
CASSLNPRSGAYNEQFF
>TRBV7-6|NA|TRBJ2-7|TRBD2
TGTGCCAGCAGCTTAGATGGGACTAGCAACGAGCAGTACTTC
CASSLDGTSNEQYF
>TRBV6-6|few|TRBJ2-7|TRBD2
TGTGCCAGCAGTTACCCTAGCGGGATCCCCTACGAGCAGTACTTC
CASSYPSGIPYEQYF
>TRBV7-2|NA|TRBJ2-1|NA
TGTGCCAGCAGCTTAAGGACTACTCTCTTGATGCAGTTCTTC
CASSLRTTLLMQFF
>TRBV28|once|TRBJ2-5|TRBD2
TGTGCCAGCACGACGACTAGCGGTAAAGAGACCCAGTACTTC
CASTTTSGKETQYF
>TRBV23-1|once|TRBJ2-3|NA
TGCGCCAGCAGTATAGGGGAGTTTACGCAGTATTTT
CASSIGEFTQYF
>TRBV11-1|NA|TRBJ2-7|TRBD1
TGTGCCAGCAGCAGGGACAGGGGGTTTACCTACGAGCAGTACTTC
CASSRDRGFTYEQYF
>TRBV4-2|large|TRBJ1-2|NA
TGTGCCAGCAGCCCTCAGCGTCCTAACTATGGCTACACCTTC
CASSPQRPNYGYTF
>TRBV27|NA|TRBJ1-1|NA
TGTGCCAGCAGTTCCCCCCCGACAGGAAACACTGAAGCTTTCTTT
CASSSPPTGNTEAFF
>TRBV7-2|medium-sized|TRBJ2-5|TRBD1
TGTGCCAGCAGCTTGACAGGGAACGGAGAGACCCAGTACTTC
CASSLTGNGETQYF
>TRBV5-8|few|TRBJ2-4|NA
TGTGCCAGCAGCTTGATTCCAAACATTCAGTACTTC
CASSLIPNIQYF
>TRBV2|NA|TRBJ2-7|NA
TGTGCCAGCAGTGATACGTCCTACGAGCAGTACTTC
CASSDTSYEQYF
>TRBV18|NA|TRBJ1-3|NA
TGTGCCAGCTCACCGGGCGTTGGAAACACCATATATTTT
CASSPGVGNTIYF
>TRBV6-1|NA|TRBJ1-1|NA
TGTGCCAGCAGTGCCCGCGGTGGGAACACTGAAGCTTTCTTT
CASSARGGNTEAFF
>TRBV5-8|NA|TRBJ2-3|NA
TGTGCCAGCAGCTTGCAGGGGCTTGGCACAGATACGCAGTATTTT
CASSLQGLGTDTQYF
>TRBV5-4|NA|TRBJ2-2|NA
TGTGCCAGCAGCTTGGCCCGGGGCAACACCGGGGAGCTGTTTTTT
CASSLARGNTGELFF
>TRBV2|NA|TRBJ1-1|NA
TGTGCCAGCAGCGAAAGTACAGGGAGCCCGAACACTGAAGCTTTCTTT
CASSESTGSPNTEAFF
>TRBV5-1|NA|TRBJ2-1|TRBD2
TGCGCCAGCAGCGGCGAACTAGCGGGGGGGCTCAATGAGCAGTTCTTC
CASSGELAGGLNEQFF